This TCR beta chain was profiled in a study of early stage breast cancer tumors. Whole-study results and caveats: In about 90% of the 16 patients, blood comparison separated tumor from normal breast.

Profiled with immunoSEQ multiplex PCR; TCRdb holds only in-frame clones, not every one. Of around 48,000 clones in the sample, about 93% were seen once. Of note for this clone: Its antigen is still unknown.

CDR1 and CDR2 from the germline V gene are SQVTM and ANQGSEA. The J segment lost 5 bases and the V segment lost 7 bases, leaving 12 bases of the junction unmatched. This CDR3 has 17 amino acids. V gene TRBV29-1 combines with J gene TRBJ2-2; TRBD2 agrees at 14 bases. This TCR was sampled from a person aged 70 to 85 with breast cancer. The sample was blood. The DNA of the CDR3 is TGCAGCGCCGCGACTAGCGGGGGGGCCTGGGGGACCGGGGAGCTGTTTTTT. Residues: CSAATSGGAWGTGELFF.